The clone carrying this TCR beta chain has a count of ten or more. Its antigen remains unidentified. Those patients picked for sequencing had displayed CD8+CD57+ cell expansion on flow cytometry. Blood samples were obtained from patients who had received no prior therapy. The sample comes from a study of CD8+CD57+ T cells in acquired aplastic anemia. Genomic DNA acted as the template from which TCR beta VDJ combination and CDR3 sequence profiling were carried out. TCRdb analysed the reads with MiXCR anew, one entry per CDR3 protein. The sample lists around 120,000 distinct CDR3 sequences; about two fifths were seen once. Study observations and caveats: Roughly 28 was the count of CD8+ CDR3 sequences that patients shared with controls.

Material for sequencing was sorted CD4+, CD8+, or CD8+CD57+ T cells (not recorded which) from PBMCs. The sequence was obtained from a human donor with aplastic anemia.

The chain's CDR3 is CASSLVGGEGGGKLFF. The CDR3 DNA reads as TGCGCCAGCAGCCTAGTTGGAGGGGAGGGTGGAGGGAAACTGTTTTTT. The chain couples TRBV4-1 to TRBJ1-4; TRBD1 is a possible D gene (5 bases). Trimming pared 4 bases from V and 11 bases from J, leaving 23 bases between. CDR3 length equals 16 residues. Looked up from germline, CDR1 is MGHRA and CDR2 is YSYEKL.